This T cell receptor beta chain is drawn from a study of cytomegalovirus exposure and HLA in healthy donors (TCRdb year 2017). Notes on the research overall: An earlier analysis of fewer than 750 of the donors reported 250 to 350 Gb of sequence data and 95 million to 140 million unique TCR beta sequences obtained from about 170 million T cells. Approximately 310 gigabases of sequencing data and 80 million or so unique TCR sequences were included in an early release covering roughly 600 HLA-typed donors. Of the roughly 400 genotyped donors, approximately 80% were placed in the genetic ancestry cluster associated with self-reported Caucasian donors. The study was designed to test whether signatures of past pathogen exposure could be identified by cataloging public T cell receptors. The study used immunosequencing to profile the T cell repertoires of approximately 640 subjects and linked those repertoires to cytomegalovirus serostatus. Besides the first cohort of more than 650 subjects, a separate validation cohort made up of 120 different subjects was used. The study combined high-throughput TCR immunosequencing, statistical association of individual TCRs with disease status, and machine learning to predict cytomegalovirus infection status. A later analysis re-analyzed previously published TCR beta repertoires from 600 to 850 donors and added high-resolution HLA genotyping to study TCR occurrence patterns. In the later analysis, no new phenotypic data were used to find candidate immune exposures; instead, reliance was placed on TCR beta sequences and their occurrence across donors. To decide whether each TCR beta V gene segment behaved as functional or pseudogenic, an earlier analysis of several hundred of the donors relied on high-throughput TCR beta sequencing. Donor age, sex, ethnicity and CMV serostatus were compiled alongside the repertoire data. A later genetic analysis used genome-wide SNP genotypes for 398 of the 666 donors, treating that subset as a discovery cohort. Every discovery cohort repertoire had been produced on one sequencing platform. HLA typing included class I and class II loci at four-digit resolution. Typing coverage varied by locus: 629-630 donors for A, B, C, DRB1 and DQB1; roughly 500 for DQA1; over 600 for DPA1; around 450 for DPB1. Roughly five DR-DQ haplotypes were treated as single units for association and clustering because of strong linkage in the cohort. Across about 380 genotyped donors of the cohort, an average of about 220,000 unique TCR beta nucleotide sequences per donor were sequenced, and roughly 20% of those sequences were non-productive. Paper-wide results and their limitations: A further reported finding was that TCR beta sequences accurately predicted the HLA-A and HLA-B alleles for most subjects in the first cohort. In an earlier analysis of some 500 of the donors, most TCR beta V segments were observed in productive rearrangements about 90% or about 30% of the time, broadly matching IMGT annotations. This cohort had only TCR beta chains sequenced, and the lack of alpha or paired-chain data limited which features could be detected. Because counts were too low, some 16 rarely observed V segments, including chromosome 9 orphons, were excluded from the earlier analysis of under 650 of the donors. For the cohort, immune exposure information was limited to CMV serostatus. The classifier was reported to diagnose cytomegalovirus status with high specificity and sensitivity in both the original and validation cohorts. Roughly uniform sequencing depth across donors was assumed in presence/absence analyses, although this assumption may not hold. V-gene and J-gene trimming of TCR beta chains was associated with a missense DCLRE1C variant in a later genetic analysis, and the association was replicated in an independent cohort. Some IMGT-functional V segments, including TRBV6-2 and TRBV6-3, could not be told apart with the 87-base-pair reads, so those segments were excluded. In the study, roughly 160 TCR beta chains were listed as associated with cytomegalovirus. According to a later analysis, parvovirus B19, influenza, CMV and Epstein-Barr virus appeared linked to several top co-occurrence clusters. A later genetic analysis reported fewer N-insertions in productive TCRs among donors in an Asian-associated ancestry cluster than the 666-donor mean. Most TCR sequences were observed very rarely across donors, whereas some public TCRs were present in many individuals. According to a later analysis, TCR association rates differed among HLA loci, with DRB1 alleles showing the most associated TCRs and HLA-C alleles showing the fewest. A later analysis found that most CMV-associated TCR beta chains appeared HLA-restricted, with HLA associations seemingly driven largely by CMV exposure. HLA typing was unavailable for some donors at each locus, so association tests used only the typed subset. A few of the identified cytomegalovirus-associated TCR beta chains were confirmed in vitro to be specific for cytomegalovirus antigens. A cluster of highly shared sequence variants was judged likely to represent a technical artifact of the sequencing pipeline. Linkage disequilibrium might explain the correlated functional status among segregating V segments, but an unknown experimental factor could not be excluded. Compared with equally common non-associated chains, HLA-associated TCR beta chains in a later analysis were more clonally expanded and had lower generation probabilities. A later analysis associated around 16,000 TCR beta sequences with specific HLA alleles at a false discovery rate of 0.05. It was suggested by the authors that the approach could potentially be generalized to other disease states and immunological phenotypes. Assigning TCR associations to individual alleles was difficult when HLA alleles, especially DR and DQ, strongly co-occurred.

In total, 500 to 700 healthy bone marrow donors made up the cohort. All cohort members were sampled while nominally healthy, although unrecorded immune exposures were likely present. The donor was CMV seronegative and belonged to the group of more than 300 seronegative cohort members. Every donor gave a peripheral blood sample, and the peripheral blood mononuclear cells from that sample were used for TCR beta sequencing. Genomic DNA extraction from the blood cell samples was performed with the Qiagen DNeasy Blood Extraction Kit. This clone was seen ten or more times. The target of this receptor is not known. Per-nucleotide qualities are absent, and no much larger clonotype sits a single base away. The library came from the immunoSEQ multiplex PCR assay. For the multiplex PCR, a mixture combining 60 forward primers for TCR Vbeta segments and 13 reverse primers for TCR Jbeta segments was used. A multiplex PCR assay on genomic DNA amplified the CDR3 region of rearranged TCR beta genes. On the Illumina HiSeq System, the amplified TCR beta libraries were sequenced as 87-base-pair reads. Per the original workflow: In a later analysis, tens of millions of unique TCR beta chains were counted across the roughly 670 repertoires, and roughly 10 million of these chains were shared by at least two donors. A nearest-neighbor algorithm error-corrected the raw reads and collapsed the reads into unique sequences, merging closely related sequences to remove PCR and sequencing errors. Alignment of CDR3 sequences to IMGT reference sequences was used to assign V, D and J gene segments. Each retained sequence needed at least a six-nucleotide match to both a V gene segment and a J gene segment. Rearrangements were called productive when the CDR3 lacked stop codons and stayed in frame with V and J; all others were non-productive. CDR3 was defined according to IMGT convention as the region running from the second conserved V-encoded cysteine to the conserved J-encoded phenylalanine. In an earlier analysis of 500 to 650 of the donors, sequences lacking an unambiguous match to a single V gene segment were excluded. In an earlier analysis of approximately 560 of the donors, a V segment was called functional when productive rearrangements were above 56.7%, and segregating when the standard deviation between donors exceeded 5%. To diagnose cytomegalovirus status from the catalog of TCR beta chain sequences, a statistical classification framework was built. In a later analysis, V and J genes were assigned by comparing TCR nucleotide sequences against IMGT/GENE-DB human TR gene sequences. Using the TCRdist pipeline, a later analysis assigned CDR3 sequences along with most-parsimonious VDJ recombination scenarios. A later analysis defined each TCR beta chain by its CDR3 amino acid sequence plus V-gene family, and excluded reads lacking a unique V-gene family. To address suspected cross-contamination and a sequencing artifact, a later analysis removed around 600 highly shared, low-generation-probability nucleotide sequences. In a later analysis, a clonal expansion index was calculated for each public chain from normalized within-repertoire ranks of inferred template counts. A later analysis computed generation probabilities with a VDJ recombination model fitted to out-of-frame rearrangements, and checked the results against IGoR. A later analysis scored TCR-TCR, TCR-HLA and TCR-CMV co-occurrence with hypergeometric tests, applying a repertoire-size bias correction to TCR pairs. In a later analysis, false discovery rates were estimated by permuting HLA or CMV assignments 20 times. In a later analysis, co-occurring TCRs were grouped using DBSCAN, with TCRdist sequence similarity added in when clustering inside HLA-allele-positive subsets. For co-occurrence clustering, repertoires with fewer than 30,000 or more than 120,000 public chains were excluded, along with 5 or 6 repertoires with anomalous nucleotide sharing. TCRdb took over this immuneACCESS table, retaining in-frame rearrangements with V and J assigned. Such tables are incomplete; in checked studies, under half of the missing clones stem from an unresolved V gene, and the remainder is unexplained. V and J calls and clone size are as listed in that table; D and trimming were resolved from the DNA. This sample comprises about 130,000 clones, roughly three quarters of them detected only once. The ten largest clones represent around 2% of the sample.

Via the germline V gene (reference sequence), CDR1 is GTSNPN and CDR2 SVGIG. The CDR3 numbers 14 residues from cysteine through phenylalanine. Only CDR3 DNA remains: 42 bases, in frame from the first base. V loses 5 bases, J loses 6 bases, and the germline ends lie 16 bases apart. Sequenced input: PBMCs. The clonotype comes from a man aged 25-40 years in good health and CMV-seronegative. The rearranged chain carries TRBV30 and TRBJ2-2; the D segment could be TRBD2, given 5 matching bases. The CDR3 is CAWSPGIEAGELFF. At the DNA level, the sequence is TGTGCCTGGTCCCCGGGAATTGAAGCCGGGGAGCTGTTTTTT. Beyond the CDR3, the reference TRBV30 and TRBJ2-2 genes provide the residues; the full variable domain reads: SQTIHQWPATLVQPVGSPLSLECTVEGTSNPNLYWYRQAAGRGLQLLFYSVGIGQISSEVPQNLSASRPQDRQFILSSKKLLLSDSGFYLCAWSPGIEAGELFFGEGSRLTVL.